These T cell receptor beta chains were read from a single sample in a study of shared clonotypes between healthy human individuals. Using immunoSEQ multiplex PCR, the repertoire was profiled, and TCRdb retains in-frame clones only, with some absent. This table holds approximately 1.1 million clones, approximately 80% found once. What was sequenced was memory CD4+ T cells from PBMCs. Every receptor here comes from a man aged 18-30 years in good health. Some clones in this sample may be carry-over from other donors' samples. CDR3s include the opening cysteine and the closing phenylalanine or tryptophan. Each record gives: clone size, V gene, J gene, D gene, CDR3 DNA, CDR3 protein. D genes are given only for firm matches. The size of a clone is reported for some rows only, either as once, few or many, or as a class for expanded clones.

NA	TRBV28	TRBJ1-3	NA	TGTGCCAGCAGTTTAGGAAACACCATATATTTT	CASSLGNTIYF
NA	TRBV12-5	TRBJ1-4	NA	TGTGCTAGTGGTTACCCTCGATGGGGTAATGAAAAACTGTTTTTT	CASGYPRWGNEKLFF
many	TRBV4-3	TRBJ2-2	NA	TGCGCCAGCAGCCAAGAACTAACAGGGTGGTCTTACTTCAGCGGGGAGCTGTTTTTT	CASSQELTGWSYFSGELFF
NA	TRBV4-2	TRBJ2-5	TRBD2	TGTGCCAGCAGCCAAGGGGGGACTAGCGGGAGTGTGGCCCAGTACTTC	CASSQGGTSGSVAQYF
NA	TRBV4-1	TRBJ1-1	NA	TGCGCCAGCACCCGAAGGGGGGGGCAGGGCACTGAAGCTTTCTTT	CASTRRGGQGTEAFF
NA	TRBV7-9	TRBJ2-7	NA	TGTGCCAGCAGCTCAGAGGAGCAGTACTTC	CASSSEEQYF
NA	TRBV5-1	TRBJ1-2	NA	TGCGCCAGCAGCTGGACGGGGGCCGGGGATGGCTACACCTTC	CASSWTGAGDGYTF
few	TRBV5-1	TRBJ1-1	NA	TGCGCCAGCGGTAAGGGAACGGACACTGAAGCTTTCTTT	CASGKGTDTEAFF
once	TRBV28	TRBJ1-2	NA	TGTGCCAGCAGTTTCCCGGCAGGGGATAACTATGGCTACACCTTC	CASSFPAGDNYGYTF
NA	TRBV6-1	TRBJ1-4	TRBD1	TGTGCCAGCAGAGCGGGGACAGGGGCCGAAAAACTGTTTTTT	CASRAGTGAEKLFF
NA	TRBV2	TRBJ1-5	NA	TGTGCCAGCAGTGAACAGGGCGGGGATCAGCCCCAGCATTTT	CASSEQGGDQPQHF
NA	TRBV27	TRBJ2-2	NA	TGTGCCAGCAGTCCCGGACTGGGATTCACCGGGGAGCTGTTTTTT	CASSPGLGFTGELFF
NA	TRBV29-1	TRBJ2-1	TRBD2	TGCAGCGGGGGGACTACCCGAGGTGTCGGCAATGAGCAGTTCTTC	CSGGTTRGVGNEQFF
many	TRBV7-8	TRBJ1-1	NA	TGTGCCAGCAGCTTGGTTGAGACTGAAGCTTTCTTT	CASSLVETEAFF
NA	TRBV18	TRBJ2-7	NA	TGTGCCAGCTCACCACCGTCCCGCAACGAGCAGTACTTC	CASSPPSRNEQYF
NA	TRBV30	TRBJ1-2	NA	TGTGCCTGGAGTGGGAAGGGGCTCGGACGGAGGAGCTATGGCTACACCTTC	CAWSGKGLGRRSYGYTF
NA	TRBV9	TRBJ2-7	TRBD1	TGTGCCAGCAGCGTAGACCAGGGACAGGAGCTGAGCGAGCAGTACTTC	CASSVDQGQELSEQYF
NA	TRBV19	TRBJ2-7	NA	TGTGCCAGTAGCCAGGGTCCTTCCTACGAGCAGTACTTC	CASSQGPSYEQYF
NA	TRBV4-2	TRBJ2-2	NA	TGTGCCAGCAGCCAAGGACGGGGGTTGGACGCCGGGGAGCTGTTTTTT	CASSQGRGLDAGELFF
NA	TRBV28	TRBJ2-7	NA	TGTGCCAGCAGTTTGGGGGGCTACGAGCAGTACTTC	CASSLGGYEQYF
NA	TRBV5-1	TRBJ1-1	TRBD1	TGCGCCAGCAGCTTTAGAACCGAAACAGGGGGCTCCACTGAAGCTTTCTTT	CASSFRTETGGSTEAFF
NA	TRBV25-1	TRBJ2-7	TRBD1	TGTGCCAGCAGTGATCCCGGGACAGGGTACTACGAGCAGTACTTC	CASSDPGTGYYEQYF
once	TRBV28	TRBJ2-5	TRBD2	TGTGCCAGCAGTTTAGGGGAGCGGGGACAAGAGACCCAGTACTTC	CASSLGERGQETQYF
NA	TRBV5-4	TRBJ2-7	NA	TGTGCCAGCAGCCCGCTCCCGGTTGAAACGAAGCAGTACTTC	CASSPLPVETKQYF
NA	TRBV28	TRBJ2-7	TRBD1	TGTGCCAGCAGCCCAGGGGGTTCAGCCTACGAGCAGTACTTC	CASSPGGSAYEQYF
NA	TRBV2	TRBJ1-4	NA	TGTGCCAGCACTAAGACAACAACTAATGAAAAACTGTTTTTT	CASTKTTTNEKLFF
NA	TRBV9	TRBJ2-7	TRBD1	TGTGCCAGCAGCGTAGAGGACAGGACCGGCGAGCAGTACTTC	CASSVEDRTGEQYF
NA	TRBV5-4	TRBJ1-2	NA	TGTGCCAGCAGCTTCGGGACGGCCTATGGCTACACCTTC	CASSFGTAYGYTF
NA	TRBV2	TRBJ1-5	NA	TGTGCCAGCAGTGAAGGGAGGTCGGTCAATCAGCCCCAGCATTTT	CASSEGRSVNQPQHF
NA	TRBV28	TRBJ2-5	NA	TGTGCCAGCAGCCGTATAGCGGCCCGGTACCAAGAGACCCAGTACTTC	CASSRIAARYQETQYF
once	TRBV7-8	TRBJ2-5	TRBD2	TGTGCCAGCAGCTTCCCCCCCAGCGGGGGATACCAAGAGACCCAGTACTTC	CASSFPPSGGYQETQYF
NA	TRBV5-1	TRBJ2-7	TRBD2	TGCGCCAGCAGCTTAAGCGGGAGTTCCTACGAGCAGTACTTC	CASSLSGSSYEQYF
few	TRBV15	TRBJ2-7	NA	TGTGCCACCAGCAGAGAATACTCGTACGAGCAGTACTTC	CATSREYSYEQYF
few	TRBV11-1	TRBJ2-7	NA	TGTGCCAGCAGCGTCCGACTAGGAGGCTCCTACGAGCAGTACTTC	CASSVRLGGSYEQYF
NA	TRBV28	TRBJ1-2	NA	TGTGCCAGCAGTTTAGTTCAGAGGGAGGATGGCTACACCTTC	CASSLVQREDGYTF
NA	TRBV5-6	TRBJ2-2	NA	TGTGCCAGCAGCTTGTTAGGGGGGCTGAACACCGGGGAGCTGTTTTTT	CASSLLGGLNTGELFF
NA	TRBV11-2	TRBJ1-2	NA	TGTGCCAGCAGCCTCACCGGGCCGGAGCGAGTCGGCTACACCTTC	CASSLTGPERVGYTF
few	TRBV7-9	TRBJ2-7	NA	TGTGCCAGCAGCTTAGGTGTTGGGGAGCAGTACTTC	CASSLGVGEQYF